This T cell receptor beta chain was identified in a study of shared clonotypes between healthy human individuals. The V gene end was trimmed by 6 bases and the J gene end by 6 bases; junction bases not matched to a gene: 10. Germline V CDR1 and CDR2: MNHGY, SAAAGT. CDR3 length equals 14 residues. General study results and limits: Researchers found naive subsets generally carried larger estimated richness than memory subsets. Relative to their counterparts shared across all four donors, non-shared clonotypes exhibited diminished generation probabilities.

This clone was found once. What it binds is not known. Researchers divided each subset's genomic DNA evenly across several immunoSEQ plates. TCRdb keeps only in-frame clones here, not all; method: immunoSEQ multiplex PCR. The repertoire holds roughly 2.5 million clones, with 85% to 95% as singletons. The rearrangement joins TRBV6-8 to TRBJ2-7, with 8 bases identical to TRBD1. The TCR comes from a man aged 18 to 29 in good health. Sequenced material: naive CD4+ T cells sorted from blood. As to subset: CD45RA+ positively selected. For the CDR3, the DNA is TGTGCCAGCAGGAAAGACAGGGGAGGTCTCGAGCAGTACTTC. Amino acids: CASRKDRGGLEQYF.